This section outlines one T cell receptor beta chain sequence together with its context. There is no known antigen for this receptor. Base quality data are lacking; no much larger clone is found one base away. The immunoSEQ Assay, a bias-controlled multiplex PCR, was used to amplify TCRbeta CDR3 regions from genomic DNA. The original pipeline was this. The number of nucleated cells in each sample was estimated from the amplification of reference gene primers within the assay. To quantify the absolute abundance of each unique TCRbeta CDR3 rearrangement, sequence reads were collapsed and filtered. Productive Simpson clonality was computed per sample as the square root of Simpson's diversity index over productive rearrangements. TCRdb carries this immuneACCESS record with in-frame sequences only. Its versions omit some clonotypes, under half of them owing to an unresolved V gene in the studies checked, with the rest unexplained. D and trimming were read from the DNA, whereas the V and J calls and clone size are those reported in that table. The sample contains nearly 55,000 clones, 78% of them found a single time. Jointly, the top ten make up more than 13% of the sample.

V is shortened by 5 bases, J by 1 base, and the region joining them spans 17 bases. The CDR3 measures 16 amino acids from cysteine to phenylalanine. Here the CDR3 DNA is all that survives: 48 bases in frame from base 1. According to the germline V gene (reference sequence), CDR1 reads SEHNR and CDR2 reads FQNEAQ. The sample comes from a study of blood T cell repertoires in COVID-19 (dated by TCRdb to about 2020). Concerning the study at large: Collaborator samples came from the United States, Italy and Spain and covered acute and convalescent phases of COVID-19. The material from the prospective study consisted of cDNA or gDNA derived from T cells, B-cell-depleted T cells, or PBMCs. Subjects who had been exposed to COVID-19, were actively infected with it, or had recovered from it provided the deeply sampled blood TCRbeta repertoires that made up the dataset. The repertoires were made available in a free public database intended to serve as a resource for research on the immune response to SARS-CoV-2. Samples were obtained from the ongoing ImmuneRACE study (first 160 participants) and from about 1,300 subjects provided by 6 global collaborators. Sample metadata almost always included a de-identified subject ID, COVID-19 status, age in years and sex. HLA class I and class II types, where available, came from metadata supplied by the sample provider rather than from assay-based typing. Here is what the overall study found, with its caveats: The amount of clinical and demographic metadata varied by source and participant and was provided uncurated.

Collaborating institutions collected whole blood in K2EDTA tubes following their own protocols. For TCRbeta analysis, collaborators shipped samples as frozen whole blood, isolated PBMCs, or DNA extracted from either of those sample types. The TCR comes from a human donor with active or convalescent COVID-19. The donor label of this sample is uncertain. Sequenced material: peripheral blood. The chain links TRBV7-9 with TRBJ1-1, with the D segment identity uncertain. The CDR3 loop reads CASSPPFGGSNTEAFF. The nucleotides are TGTGCCAGCAGCCCCCCCTTCGGCGGTTCGAACACTGAAGCTTTCTTT.